This TCR beta chain was recorded in a study of T cell responses to AZD1222 COVID-19 vaccine. Study-wide findings and caveats: Donors skewed white British and female; clonal diversity was possibly underestimated. AZD1222 recipients seropositive at baseline numbered only 5 or 6. Spike-specific TCRs gained breadth and depth after people received two AZD1222 doses.

Comment on this clone: The antigen remains unidentified.

This table comes from immunoSEQ multiplex PCR, and its TCRdb copy is limited to in-frame clones, with some not included. The sample lists approximately 43,000 clones; 88% were seen once. Trimming left V 5 bases short and J 5 bases short, with 12 bases between. Germline-derived CDR1 and CDR2 are LNHDA and SQIVND (reference sequence). The CDR3 is 14 amino acids. This receptor was identified in an adult who received the AZD1222 COVID-19 vaccine. This sequence joins TRBV19 and TRBJ1-4, with D maybe TRBD1 (5 bases). The sequencing used peripheral blood, collected 28 days after the second AZD1222 dose. CDR3: CASSDSQLNEKLFF. The CDR3 region has the DNA TGTGCCAGTAGTGACAGCCAATTGAATGAAAAACTGTTTTTT. Filled out from reference TRBV19 and TRBJ1-4, the complete variable domain reads DGGITQSPKYLFRKEGQNVTLSCEQNLNHDAMYWYRQDPGQGLRLIYYSQIVNDFQKGDIAEGYSVSREKKESFPLTVTSAQKNPTAFYLCASSDSQLNEKLFFGSGTQLSVL.